This TCR beta chain derives from a study of shared clonotypes between healthy human individuals. Regarding the study as a whole: Non-shared clonotypes displayed generation probabilities falling below those of clonotypes present in all four donors.

The V gene's germline CDR1 is SEHNR and CDR2 FQNEAQ (reference sequence). The CDR3 runs to 14 residues. V was trimmed by 3 bases and J by 3 bases, leaving 8 bases between them. Negatively enriched CD4+ T cells were divided by CD45RA into naive and memory. Of note for this clone: As yet, its antigen is unknown. The sample carries other DNA sequences with the same CDR3.

Sequencing was performed with immunoSEQ multiplex PCR; in TCRdb, only in-frame clones are kept and a portion is missing. There are around 1,000,000 clones in the sample; roughly 80% occur only once, and 0.85% to 1% lies in the top ten. This chain connects TRBV7-9 to TRBJ2-2, with D tentatively TRBD2 (5 bases). This clonotype was obtained from a man between 18 and 29 years old in good health. Some clones in this sample may be carry-over from other donors' samples. Sequencing was carried out using memory CD4+ T cells from PBMCs. Documented subset: CD45RA-negative fraction. The CDR3 nucleotides read TGTGCCAGCAGCTTGGCGAGGGACACCGGGGAGCTGTTTTTT. This encodes CASSLARDTGELFF. The whole variable domain, remainder taken from reference TRBV7-9 and TRBJ2-2, is DTGVSQNPRHKITKRGQNVTFRCDPISEHNRLYWYRQTLGQGPEFLTYFQNEAQLEKSRLLSDRFSAERPKGSFSTLEIQRTEQGDSAMYLCASSLARDTGELFFGEGSRLTVL.